These 26 T cell receptor beta chains were sequenced from one sample in a study of T cells in Graves' hyperthyroidism and ophthalmopathy. From RNA transcripts, TCR beta CDR3 regions were amplified. The study used the HTBI primer set for a first-round RT-PCR of the TCR CDR3. TCRdb redid the calling of the multiplex PCR reads with MiXCR, one entry per CDR3 protein. The sample lists 400,000 or so distinct CDR3 sequences, roughly 15% occurring once. The sequenced material came from blood. These receptors all stem from a woman in her twenties or thirties with Graves' ophthalmopathy.

This clonotype was counted many times. The chain carries TRBV28 and TRBJ1-2; D call uncertain. CDR1 and CDR2 (germline): MDHEN, SYDVKM. This CDR3 contains 14 residues. Trimming took off 2 bases at V and 8 bases at J, with 15 bases between the two ends. The chain's CDR3 is CASSLLIGVQGYTF. DNA of the CDR3: TGTGCCAGCAGTTTACTGATTGGGGTACAGGGCTACACCTTC.

This clonotype was found many times. The chain links TRBV28 to TRBJ1-2; 10 bases line up with TRBD1. V shed 1 base, J shed 8 bases, and the junction held 4 bases outside the gene matches. The germline V gene has CDR1 MDHEN and CDR2 SYDVKM. The CDR3 sequence is 14 residues long. CDR3 coding DNA: TGTGCCAGCAGTTTATATGGGACAGGGGACGGCTACACCTTC. It encodes CASSLYGTGDGYTF.

This clonotype has a handful of counts. One junction end does not reproduce the germline sequence, and a read error may be involved. V and J are TRBV2 and TRBJ2-7; D perhaps matches TRBD1 (6 bases). Looked up from germline, CDR1 is SNHLY and CDR2 is FYNNEI. The CDR3 contains 16 residues. The CDR3 sequence is CASSESPSGVLYEQCF. The CDR3 DNA reads as TGTGCCAGCAGTGAGAGCCCGTCAGGGGTCCTATACGAGCAGTGCTTC.

This clonotype appeared a few times. The chain carries TRBV7-9 and TRBJ1-3, with 7 nucleotides matching TRBD1. This CDR3 has 16 residues. From germline, CDR1 is SEHNR and CDR2 FQNEAQ (reference sequence). With V trimmed by 5 bases and J by 0 bases, 7 bases remained unmatched. The chain's CDR3 is CASSIGTASSGNTIYF. The CDR3 DNA reads as TGTGCCAGCAGCATTGGGACAGCCAGCTCTGGAAACACCATATATTTT.

This clonotype appeared many times. CDR3 sequence (DNA): TGTGCCAGCAGTATCCAGGGGGCGGGGACTGAAGCTTTCTTT. Amino acid sequence: CASSIQGAGTEAFF. The rearrangement uses TRBV6-1 and TRBJ1-1; 8 bases are a match to TRBD1. The CDR3 extends over 14 amino acids. Trimming removed 5 bases from V and 5 bases from J; junction bases left unmatched: 7. CDR1 and CDR2 (germline): MNHNS, SASEGT.

This clonotype was picked up many times. J is TRBJ2-2 and V is TRBV3-1, with TRBD1 matching over 8 bases. There are 14 residues in the CDR3. V was pared by 5 bases and J by 6 bases, with 5 bases of the junction left unmatched. Germline V lookup: CDR1 LGHDT, CDR2 YNNKEL (reference sequence). The CDR3 reads CASSKQGVAGELFF. DNA of the CDR3: TGTGCCAGCAGCAAACAGGGGGTGGCCGGGGAGCTGTTTTTT.

This clonotype occurred many times. The chain is built from TRBV3-1 and TRBJ1-1, with D hard to call. Germline CDR1 LGHDT, CDR2 YNNKEL (reference sequence). CDR3 length: 13 residues. The V gene lost 5 bases and the J gene lost 7 bases, with 14 bases spanning the gap. The CDR3 DNA reads as TGTGCCAGCAGCTTCGGGCGATCCGATGAAGCTTTCTTT. Its translation: CASSFGRSDEAFF.

This clonotype was counted many times. The J gene is TRBJ2-7, the V gene TRBV28; perhaps TRBD1 as D (6 bases). The CDR3 is 15 residues long. From germline, CDR1 is MDHEN and CDR2 SYDVKM. CDR3 DNA sequence: TGTCCGGACCACACTCAGGGGTTTGGTGCAAGGGAGCAGTACTTC. Protein product: CPDHTQGFGAREQYF. Filled out from reference TRBV28 and TRBJ2-7, the complete variable domain reads DVKVTQSSRYLVKRTGEKVFLECVQDMDHENMFWYRQDPGLGLRLIYFSYDVKMKEKGDIPEGYSVSREKKERFSLILESASTNQTSMYLCPDHTQGFGAREQYFGPGTRLTVT.

On this clonotype: A single base separates this from a much larger clone, so it may be a read error. The chain uses TRBV27 and TRBJ1-1; possible D gene TRBD1, 5 bases. The CDR3 covers 14 residues. Trimming pared 4 bases from V and 3 bases from J, leaving 12 bases between. Germline V gene data show CDR1 as MNHEY and CDR2 as SMNVEV (reference sequence). The chain's CDR3 is CASSSRDADTEAFF. As DNA, the CDR3 is TGTGCCAGCAGTTCCCGGGACGCGGACACTGAAGCTTTCTTT.

This clonotype was detected many times. The chain combines TRBV11-3 with TRBJ1-1; D is uncertain. Per germline, CDR1 SGHNT and CDR2 YENEEA. The ends were cut back, 1 base at V and 0 bases at J, with 15 bases in the middle. The CDR3 length is 17 residues. CDR3 sequence (DNA): TGTGCCAGCAGCTTAGGGGGTAGGCAGGCCTTGAACACTGAAGCTTTCTTT. Its protein is CASSLGGRQALNTEAFF.

The table lists this clonotype with many counts. The J gene is TRBJ1-5, the V gene TRBV7-8; 8 bases map to TRBD1. V gave up 4 bases and J gave up 7 bases; unmatched junction bases: 15. Germline values: CDR1 SGHVS, CDR2 FQNEAQ. CDR3 length equals 17 residues. As DNA, the CDR3 is TGTGCCAGCAGCTCGGACAGGGACGTACCTGGATGGCAGCCCCAGCATTTT. It yields the protein CASSSDRDVPGWQPQHF.

The genes are TRBV6-6 and TRBJ1-1; no clear D. Trimming took off 0 bases at V and 8 bases at J, with 16 bases between the two ends. The germline CDR1 and CDR2 sequences are MNHNY and SVGAGI (reference sequence). This CDR3 has 15 residues. The chain's CDR3 is CASSYSNDVSTEAFF. CDR3 nucleotide sequence: TGTGCCAGCAGTTACTCGAACGATGTCTCCACGGAAGCTTTCTTT.

This clonotype was observed at least ten times. The V and J genes are TRBV7-6 and TRBJ2-5; TRBD2 matches 15 bases. The CDR3 has 15 amino acids. V lost 11 bases and J lost 4; bases outside the gene matches: 8. The V gene's germline CDR1 is SGHVS and CDR2 FNYEAQ. CDR3 protein: CAGGLAGGRGETQYF. The CDR3 DNA reads as TGTGCCGGAGGACTAGCGGGGGGGCGGGGAGAGACCCAGTACTTC.

Ten or more counts support this clonotype. The chain carries TRBV3-1 and TRBJ2-7, with TRBD2 identical over 10 bases. Germline CDR1 and CDR2: LGHDT and YNNKEL (reference sequence). This CDR3 region has 13 residues. V shed 7 bases, J shed 6 bases, and the junction held 6 bases outside the gene matches. Here the CDR3 DNA reads TGTGCCAGCATAGCGGGGGGTTCATCCGAGCAGTACTTC. Its protein product is CASIAGGSSEQYF.

The sample holds many counts of this clonotype. V gene TRBV28 combines with J gene TRBJ1-5; no reliable D call. The CDR3 is made up of 16 amino acids. Germline CDR1 and CDR2: MDHEN and SYDVKM. Trimming shortened V by 3 bases and J by 0 bases, and 12 bases separated the two germline ends. CDR3 coding DNA: TGTGCCAGCAGTTTGGGAGGATTTAATAGCAATCAGCCCCAGCATTTT. Amino acid sequence: CASSLGGFNSNQPQHF.

This chain joins TRBV7-2 and TRBJ2-1, with TRBD2 matching 10 bases. The CDR3 is 15 residues long. V lost 6 bases to trimming and J lost 7 bases; unmatched junction nucleotides: 9. CDR1 is SGHTA and CDR2 is FQGNSA in the germline V gene. In DNA, the CDR3 is TGTGCCAGCAGTATAACCAGCGGGGGGGCTAATGAGCAGTTCTTC. Amino acid sequence: CASSITSGGANEQFF.

The V and J genes are TRBV2 and TRBJ1-4, with 8 positions matching TRBD1. Germline V gene data show CDR1 as SNHLY and CDR2 as FYNNEI. The CDR3 runs to 14 residues. The junction had 3 bases not matched to a gene; V was cut back by 6 bases and J by 3 bases. CDR3: CASRRDRPNEKLFF. Written as DNA, the CDR3 is TGTGCCAGCAGGCGGGACAGGCCTAATGAAAAACTGTTTTTT.

This clonotype appeared a few times. The CDR3 coding sequence is TGCAGTGCTACCTGGGGAGGGACAGCTTTCTTT. Its translation is CSATWGGTAFF. J is TRBJ1-1 and V is TRBV20-1, with D possibly TRBD1 on 5 matching bases. The CDR3 is 11 amino acids. Germline CDR1 reads DFQATT; CDR2 reads SNEGSKA (reference sequence). V shed 4 bases and J shed 10 bases, with 13 bases lying between them.

This clonotype was observed many times. V and J are TRBV15 and TRBJ1-1; TRBD1 agrees at 10 bases. The J segment lost 3 bases and the V segment lost 0 bases, leaving 4 bases of the junction unmatched. Germline V gives CDR1 LNHNV, CDR2 YYDKDF (reference sequence). The CDR3 runs 16 residues. CDR3 sequence: CATSREWGQGHTEAFF. In DNA form, the CDR3 reads TGTGCCACCAGCAGAGAATGGGGACAGGGGCACACTGAAGCTTTCTTT.

The genes are TRBV6-1 and TRBJ1-5; 7 nucleotides match TRBD1. With 11 bases clipped from V and 1 base from J, the junction kept 8 bases outside the gene matches. CDR1 and CDR2 (germline): MNHNS, SASEGT. This CDR3 is 14 amino acids long. The DNA of the CDR3 is TGTGCCGGAAGACAGGGTGGGAGCAATCAGCCCCAGCATTTT. Translated: CAGRQGGSNQPQHF.

CDR3 sequence (DNA): TGTGCCAGCAGTTATTATGCGGGGGTAGGCGGGGAGCTGTTTTTT. Protein product: CASSYYAGVGGELFF. This sequence joins TRBV6-5 and TRBJ2-2; 7 nucleotides match TRBD2. V gave up 3 bases and J gave up 7 bases; unmatched junction bases: 8. This CDR3 is built from 15 residues. CDR1 is MNHEY and CDR2 is SVGAGI in the germline V gene.

This clonotype has ten or more counts. The V gene is TRBV2, the J gene TRBJ2-1; either TRBD1 or TRBD2 may fit D (5 bases each). From germline, CDR1 is SNHLY and CDR2 FYNNEI. The ends were cut back, 6 bases at V and 5 bases at J, with 17 bases in the middle. CDR3 size: 15 residues. CDR3 in amino acids: CASRPGTGGNNEQFF. For the CDR3, the DNA is TGTGCCAGCAGACCCGGGACCGGAGGAAACAATGAGCAGTTCTTC.

This clonotype was picked up many times. The chain links TRBV20-1 to TRBJ1-1; TRBD1 agrees at 8 bases. Germline assignment: CDR1 DFQATT and CDR2 SNEGSKA (reference sequence). CDR3 length equals 12 residues. V was clipped by 6 bases and J by 3 bases; unmatched bases: 3. The CDR3 region has the DNA TGCAGTGCGGACAGGGATGACACTGAAGCTTTCTTT. Encoded protein: CSADRDDTEAFF.

In its sample, this clonotype was seen many times. The chain links TRBV20-1 to TRBJ2-7; 9 bases are shared with TRBD1. V lost 1 base and J lost 7; bases outside the gene matches: 8. This CDR3 region has 14 residues. Germline CDR1 is DFQATT and CDR2 is SNEGSKA (reference sequence). The DNA for the CDR3 is TGCAGTGCTAGAGGAACTACAGGGGGCGGGGAGCAGTACTTC. Translated, it gives CSARGTTGGGEQYF.

This clonotype has at least ten counts. The V gene is TRBV20-1, the J gene TRBJ2-2; 10 nucleotides agree with TRBD1. Germline-derived CDR1 and CDR2 are DFQATT and SNEGSKA (reference sequence). The V segment lost 2 bases and the J segment 7 bases; nucleotides outside the gene matches: 7. CDR3 size: 15 residues. The CDR3 DNA reads as TGCAGTGCTAGAAAGACAGGGGGCTCGGACGGGGAGCTGTTTTTT. It specifies CSARKTGGSDGELFF.

Many counts were recorded for this clonotype. The chain has TRBV18 and TRBJ2-7; the D gene is possibly TRBD1 (9 bases). The V and J ends lost 6 bases and 7 bases respectively, with 22 bases between them. The germline V gene has CDR1 KGHSH and CDR2 LQKENI. CDR3 length: 15 amino acids. The CDR3 here is CASSLAGQGREEQYF. CDR3 nucleotide sequence: TGTGCCAGCTCGTTAGCGGGACAGGGCAGGGAAGAGCAGTACTTC. Full variable domain (rest looked up from reference TRBV18 and TRBJ2-7): NAGVMQNPRHLVRRRGQEARLRCSPMKGHSHVYWYRQLPEEGLKFMVYLQKENIIDESGMPKERFSAEFPKEGPSILRIQQVVRGDSAAYFCASSLAGQGREEQYFGPGTRLTVT.